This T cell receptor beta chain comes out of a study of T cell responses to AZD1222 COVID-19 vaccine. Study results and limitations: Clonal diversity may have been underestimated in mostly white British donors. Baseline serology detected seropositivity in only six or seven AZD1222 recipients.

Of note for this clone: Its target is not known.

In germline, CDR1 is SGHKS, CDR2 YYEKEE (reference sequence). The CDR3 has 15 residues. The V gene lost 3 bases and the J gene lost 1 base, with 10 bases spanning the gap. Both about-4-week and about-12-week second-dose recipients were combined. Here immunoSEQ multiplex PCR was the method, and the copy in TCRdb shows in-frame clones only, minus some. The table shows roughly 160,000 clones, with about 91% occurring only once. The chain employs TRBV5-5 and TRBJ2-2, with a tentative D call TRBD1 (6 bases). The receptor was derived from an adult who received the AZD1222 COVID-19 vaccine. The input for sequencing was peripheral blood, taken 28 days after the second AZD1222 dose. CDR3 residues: CASSWLGQNTGELFF. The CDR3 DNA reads TGTGCCAGCAGCTGGCTGGGACAGAACACCGGGGAGCTGTTTTTT.